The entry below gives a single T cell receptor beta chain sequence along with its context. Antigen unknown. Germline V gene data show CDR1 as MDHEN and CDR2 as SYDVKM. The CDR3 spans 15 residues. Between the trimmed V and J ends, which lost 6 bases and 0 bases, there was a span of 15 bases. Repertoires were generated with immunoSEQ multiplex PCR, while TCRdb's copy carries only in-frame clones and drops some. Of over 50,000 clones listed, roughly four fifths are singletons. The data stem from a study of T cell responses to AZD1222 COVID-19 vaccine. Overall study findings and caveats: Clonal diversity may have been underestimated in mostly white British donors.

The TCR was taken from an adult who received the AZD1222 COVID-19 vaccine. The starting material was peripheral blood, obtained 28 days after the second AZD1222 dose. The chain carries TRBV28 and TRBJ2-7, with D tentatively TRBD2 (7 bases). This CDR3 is CASSRGAGNSYEQYF. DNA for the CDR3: TGTGCCAGCAGCCGGGGGGCAGGGAACTCCTACGAGCAGTACTTC.